The next 14 T cell receptor beta chains were all read from a single sample in a study of early T cells in non-severe SARS-CoV-2 infection. TCRdb reprocessed the 5' RACE reads with MiXCR, giving one entry per CDR3 protein. The profile shows approximately 56,000 distinct CDR3 sequences, over 9.5% of them singletons. What was sequenced was whole blood. These receptors originate from an adult who was a healthcare worker with PCR-confirmed SARS-CoV-2 infection or an uninfected control (not recorded which).

Ten or more counts support this clonotype. The rearrangement links TRBV6-5 to TRBJ2-7; D remains unclear. Trimming took off 2 bases at V and 2 bases at J, with 10 bases between the two ends. The CDR3 is 14 residues long. Germline V CDR1 and CDR2: MNHEY, SVGAGI. CDR3 amino acids: CASSYVENPYEQYF. In DNA, the CDR3 is TGTGCCAGCAGTTACGTGGAGAACCCCTACGAGCAGTACTTC.

CDR3 nucleotide sequence: TGTGCCAGCAGCCCCCGGCCGGGGCGGGAGGTAACGGATACGCAGTATTTT. It encodes CASSPRPGREVTDTQYF. The V call is TRBV9, the J call TRBJ2-3; 8 nucleotides agree with TRBD2. Trimming cost V 4 bases and J 6 bases; bases outside gene matches: 16. The CDR3 is made up of 17 amino acids. Looked up from germline, CDR1 is SGDLS and CDR2 is YYNGEE.

This clonotype was detected ten times or more. The chain is built from TRBV11-2 and TRBJ2-1, with D perhaps matching TRBD1 (5 bases). V was shortened by 2 bases and J by 15 bases, with 11 bases between the two germline ends. The CDR3 covers 11 residues. Germline V gives CDR1 SGHAT, CDR2 FQNNGV. CDR3 sequence: CASSLRAGMFF. The CDR3 DNA reads TGTGCCAGCAGCTTAAGGGCAGGGATGTTCTTC.

The V call is TRBV5-8, the J call TRBJ2-3, with 11 bases matching TRBD2. The J segment lost 2 bases and the V segment lost 4 bases, leaving 6 bases of the junction unmatched. The CDR3 runs 16 residues. Germline V gene data show CDR1 as SGHTS and CDR2 as YDEGEE. CDR3 nucleotides: TGTGCCAGCAGCCCCTGGACTAGCGGGCCCACAGATACGCAGTATTTT. This translates into CASSPWTSGPTDTQYF.

This clonotype occurred a few times. This rearrangement joins TRBV11-2 to TRBJ2-3; D may be TRBD1 or TRBD2 (5 bases each). Trimming took off 3 bases at V and 4 bases at J, with 11 bases between the two ends. Germline lookup yields CDR1 SGHAT and CDR2 FQNNGV. The CDR3 runs to 14 residues. The CDR3 nucleotides read TGTGCCAGCAGCTTTTCCGGGGCGGCAGATACGCAGTATTTT. Its translation is CASSFSGAADTQYF.

This sequence joins TRBV27 and TRBJ2-1; TRBD1 might be the D (5 bases). Trimming removed 0 bases at V and 7 bases at J, with 7 bases between. The CDR3 loop spans 13 amino acids. Germline V CDR1 and CDR2: MNHEY, SMNVEV (reference sequence). This chain's CDR3 is CASSLSRQNEQFF. In nucleotides, the CDR3 is TGTGCCAGCAGTTTATCTCGACAGAATGAGCAGTTCTTC.

This clonotype was picked up many times. The J gene is TRBJ1-1, the V gene TRBV5-1; no reliable D call. Trimming removed 1 base at V and 1 base at J, with 5 bases between. Germline V gene lookup returns CDR1 SGHRS and CDR2 YFSETQ. The CDR3 is 13 residues long. The CDR3 nucleotides read TGCGCCAGCAGCTTGCCAGGGAACACTGAAGCTTTCTTT. This sequence encodes CASSLPGNTEAFF.

At least ten counts were recorded for this clonotype. The chain recombines TRBV19 with TRBJ2-2; D gene ambiguous. CDR3 size: 14 residues. Between the trimmed V and J ends, which lost 4 bases and 1 base, there was a span of 7 bases. Germline CDR1 is LNHDA and CDR2 is SQIVND (reference sequence). In DNA form, the CDR3 reads TGTGCCAGTAGTAGGACGGTGAACACCGGGGAGCTGTTTTTT. Residues: CASSRTVNTGELFF. Together with reference TRBV19 and TRBJ2-2, the CDR3 gives the full variable domain: DGGITQSPKYLFRKEGQNVTLSCEQNLNHDAMYWYRQDPGQGLRLIYYSQIVNDFQKGDIAEGYSVSREKKESFPLTVTSAQKNPTAFYLCASSRTVNTGELFFGEGSRLTVL.

The chain is built from TRBV11-3 and TRBJ2-3; 9 nucleotides align to TRBD2. Germline V gene data show CDR1 as SGHNT and CDR2 as YENEEA. V gave up 4 bases and J gave up 1 base; unmatched junction bases: 3. CDR3 length equals 15 residues. CDR3 amino acids: CASSSAGGRTDTQYF. The CDR3 nucleotides read TGTGCCAGCAGCTCAGCGGGAGGCCGCACAGATACGCAGTATTTT.

The genes are TRBV25-1 and TRBJ2-5; D unclear. CDR1 MGHDK and CDR2 SYGVNS come from the germline V gene. Trimming took off 1 base at V and 4 bases at J, with 13 bases between the two ends. The CDR3 length is 15 residues. This CDR3 reads CASSEFGLPGETQYF. CDR3 DNA: TGTGCCAGCAGTGAATTTGGGCTACCCGGAGAGACCCAGTACTTC.

The V gene is TRBV7-2, the J gene TRBJ2-7, with D possibly being TRBD1 (5 bases). The CDR3 is 14 amino acids. CDR1 SGHTA and CDR2 FQGNSA come from the germline V gene. V was clipped by 5 bases and J by 3 bases, with 14 bases between them. DNA of the CDR3: TGTGCCAGCAGCGCCCAAAAGGGGATCTACGAGCAGTACTTC. Translated, it gives CASSAQKGIYEQYF.

The rearrangement links TRBV7-6 to TRBJ2-5; D is uncertain. CDR3 length: 15 residues. V was pared by 2 bases and J by 1 base, with 11 bases between. Germline CDR1 is SGHVS and CDR2 is FNYEAQ. The CDR3, as DNA: TGTGCCAGCAGCTTAAACGGCGCGGTCCAAGAGACCCAGTACTTC. Protein product: CASSLNGAVQETQYF. Based on the CDR3 plus reference TRBV7-6 and TRBJ2-5, the full variable domain is GAGVSQSPRYKVTKRGQDVALRCDPISGHVSLYWYRQALGQGPEFLTYFNYEAQQDKSGLPNDRFSAERPEGSISTLTIQRTEQRDSAMYRCASSLNGAVQETQYFGPGTRLLVL.

The chain couples TRBV7-9 to TRBJ2-1; no definite D call. CDR1 SEHNR and CDR2 FQNEAQ come from the germline V gene (reference sequence). V lost 2 bases and J 5 bases, leaving 7 bases between the germline ends. The CDR3 is 13 residues long. The CDR3 sequence is CASSLIQHNEQFF. As DNA, the CDR3 is TGTGCCAGCAGCTTAATCCAGCACAATGAGCAGTTCTTC.

This clonotype showed up many times. The V and J genes are TRBV27 and TRBJ2-1, with 8 bases lining up with TRBD2. CDR3 size: 16 residues. Germline values: CDR1 MNHEY, CDR2 SMNVEV (reference sequence). V lost 0 bases and J lost 5; bases outside the gene matches: 6. CDR3 bases: TGTGCCAGCAGTTTATCTCCGGGAGGGTGGGACAATGAGCAGTTCTTC. Protein sequence: CASSLSPGGWDNEQFF.